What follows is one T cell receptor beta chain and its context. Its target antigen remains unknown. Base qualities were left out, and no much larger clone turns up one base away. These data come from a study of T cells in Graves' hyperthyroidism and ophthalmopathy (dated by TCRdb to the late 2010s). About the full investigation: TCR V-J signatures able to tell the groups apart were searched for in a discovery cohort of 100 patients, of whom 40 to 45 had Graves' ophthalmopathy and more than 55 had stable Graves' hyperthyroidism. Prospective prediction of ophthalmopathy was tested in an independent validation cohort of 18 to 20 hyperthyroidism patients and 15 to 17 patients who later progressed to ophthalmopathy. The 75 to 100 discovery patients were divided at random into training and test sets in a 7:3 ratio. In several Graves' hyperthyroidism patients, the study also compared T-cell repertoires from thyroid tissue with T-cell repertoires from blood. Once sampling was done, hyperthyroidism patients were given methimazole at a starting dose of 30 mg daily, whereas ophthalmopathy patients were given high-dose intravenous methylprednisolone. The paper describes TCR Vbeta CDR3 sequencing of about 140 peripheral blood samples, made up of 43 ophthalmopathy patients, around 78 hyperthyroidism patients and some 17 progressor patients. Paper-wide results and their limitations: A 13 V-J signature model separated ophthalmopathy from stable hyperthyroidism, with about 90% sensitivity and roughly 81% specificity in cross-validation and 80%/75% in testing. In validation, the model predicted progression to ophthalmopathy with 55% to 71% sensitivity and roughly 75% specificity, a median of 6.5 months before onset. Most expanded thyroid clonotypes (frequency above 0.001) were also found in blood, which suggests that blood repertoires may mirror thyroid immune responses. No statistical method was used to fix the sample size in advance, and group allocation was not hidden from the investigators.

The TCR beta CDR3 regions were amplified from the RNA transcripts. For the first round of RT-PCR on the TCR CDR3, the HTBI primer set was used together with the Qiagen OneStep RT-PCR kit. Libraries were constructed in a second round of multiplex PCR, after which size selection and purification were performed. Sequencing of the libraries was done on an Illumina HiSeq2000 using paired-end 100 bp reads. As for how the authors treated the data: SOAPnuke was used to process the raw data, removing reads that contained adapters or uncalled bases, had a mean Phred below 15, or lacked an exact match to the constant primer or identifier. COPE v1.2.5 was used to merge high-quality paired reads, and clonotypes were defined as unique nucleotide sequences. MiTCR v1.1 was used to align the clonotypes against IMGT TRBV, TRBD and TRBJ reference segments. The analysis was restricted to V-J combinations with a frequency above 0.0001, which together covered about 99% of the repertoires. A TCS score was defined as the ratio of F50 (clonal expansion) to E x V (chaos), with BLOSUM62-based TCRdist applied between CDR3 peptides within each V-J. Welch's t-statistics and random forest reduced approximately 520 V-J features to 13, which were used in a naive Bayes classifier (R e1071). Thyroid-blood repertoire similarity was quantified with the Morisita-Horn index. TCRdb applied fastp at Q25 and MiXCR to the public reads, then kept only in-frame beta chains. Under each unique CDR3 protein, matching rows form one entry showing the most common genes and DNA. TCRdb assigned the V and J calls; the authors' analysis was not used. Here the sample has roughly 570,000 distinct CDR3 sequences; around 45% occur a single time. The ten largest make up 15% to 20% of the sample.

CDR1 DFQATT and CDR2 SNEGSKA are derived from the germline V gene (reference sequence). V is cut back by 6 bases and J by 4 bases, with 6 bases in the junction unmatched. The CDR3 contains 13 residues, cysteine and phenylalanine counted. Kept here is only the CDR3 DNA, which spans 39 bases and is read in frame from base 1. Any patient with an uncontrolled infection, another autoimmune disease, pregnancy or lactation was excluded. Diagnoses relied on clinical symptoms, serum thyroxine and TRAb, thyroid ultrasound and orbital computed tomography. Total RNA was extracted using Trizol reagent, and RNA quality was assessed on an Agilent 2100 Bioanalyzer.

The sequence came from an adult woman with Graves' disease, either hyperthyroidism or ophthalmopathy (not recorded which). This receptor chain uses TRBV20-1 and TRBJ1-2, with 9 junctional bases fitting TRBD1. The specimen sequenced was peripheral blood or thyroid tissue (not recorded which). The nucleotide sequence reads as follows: TGCAGTGCCAGCGCACAGGGGGCCTATGGCTACACCTTC. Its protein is CSASAQGAYGYTF.